Here is one T cell receptor (beta chain) with its context. Its recognized antigen is unknown. Within one base of it there is no much larger clone, and no base qualities were kept. The data derive from a study of cytomegalovirus exposure and HLA in healthy donors (dated by TCRdb to between 2016 and 2019). In the study overall: According to an earlier analysis of 587 of the donors, 200 million or so T cells yielded 90 million to 140 million unique TCR beta sequences and 250 to 350 Gb of sequence data. An early release that covered around 590 HLA-typed donors contained approximately 300 gigabases of sequencing data and 70 million to 100 million unique TCR sequences. Of the roughly 430 genotyped donors, about 84% fell in the genetic ancestry cluster associated with self-reported Caucasian donors. The study aimed to test whether cataloging public T cell receptors could reveal signatures of past pathogen exposure. The T cell repertoires of several hundred subjects were profiled by immunosequencing and related to cytomegalovirus serostatus. In addition to the first cohort of 666 subjects, a separate validation cohort of some 120 different subjects was used. To predict cytomegalovirus infection status, the study brought together high-throughput TCR immunosequencing, statistical association of individual TCRs with disease status, and machine learning. A later analysis re-examined previously published TCR beta repertoires from more than 550 donors and added high-resolution HLA genotyping to investigate patterns of TCR occurrence. Rather than using new phenotypic data, the later analysis identified candidate immune exposures from TCR beta sequences and from how often those sequences occurred across donors. An earlier analysis of 587 of the donors used high-throughput TCR beta sequencing to judge whether each TCR beta V gene segment behaved as functional or pseudogenic. Donor age, sex, ethnicity and CMV serostatus were compiled alongside the repertoire data. A later genetic analysis used genome-wide SNP genotypes for about 60% of the 666 donors, treating that subset as a discovery cohort. Every discovery cohort repertoire had been produced on one sequencing platform. HLA typing included class I and class II loci at four-digit resolution. Typing coverage varied by locus: about 620-630 donors for A, B, C, DRB1 and DQB1; around 560 for DQA1; some 610 for DPA1; around 490 for DPB1. Four to six DR-DQ haplotypes were handled as single units for association and clustering, since linkage in the cohort was strong. Among some 410 genotyped donors of the cohort, an average of about 240,000 unique TCR beta nucleotide sequences were sequenced per donor, roughly a sixth of them non-productive. The paper's findings and limits, for the study overall: Compared with equally common non-associated chains, HLA-associated TCR beta chains in a later analysis were more clonally expanded and had lower generation probabilities. Across donors, most TCR sequences were observed very rarely, whereas some public TCRs were present in many individuals. Broadly in line with IMGT annotations, most TCR beta V segments showed up in productive rearrangements about 87% or about 30% of the time in an earlier analysis of several hundred of the donors. In a later analysis, several top co-occurrence clusters were reported to appear linked to parvovirus B19, influenza, CMV and Epstein-Barr virus. The classifier was reported to diagnose cytomegalovirus status with high specificity and sensitivity in both the original and validation cohorts. In vitro tests confirmed that three of the cytomegalovirus-associated TCR beta chains recognize cytomegalovirus antigens. Correlated functional status among segregating V segments might be attributable to linkage disequilibrium, but an unknown experimental factor could not be ruled out. An association between a missense DCLRE1C variant and V-gene and J-gene trimming of TCR beta chains was found in a later genetic analysis and replicated in an independent cohort. The earlier analysis of 450 to 700 of the donors excluded some 16 rarely observed V segments, including chromosome 9 orphons, because counts were too low. Presence/absence analyses assumed roughly uniform sequencing depth across donors, an assumption that may not hold. At a false discovery rate of 0.05, a later analysis linked 16,000 or so TCR beta sequences to specific HLA alleles. In a later analysis, the rate of TCR association differed among HLA loci, with DRB1 alleles having the most associated TCRs and HLA-C alleles having the fewest. Immune exposure information for the cohort was limited to CMV serostatus. When HLA alleles, especially DR and DQ, strongly co-occurred, TCR associations were difficult to assign to individual alleles. Because HLA typing was missing for some donors at each locus, association tests included only the typed subset. The authors suggested that the approach could potentially be extended to other disease states and immunological phenotypes. According to a later genetic analysis, donors in an Asian-associated ancestry cluster had fewer N-insertions in productive TCRs than the approximately 700-donor mean. The study gave a list of roughly 150 TCR beta chains associated with cytomegalovirus. A later analysis found that most CMV-associated TCR beta chains appeared HLA-restricted, with HLA associations seemingly driven largely by CMV exposure. The sequencing pipeline was judged likely to have produced a cluster of highly shared sequence variants as a technical artifact. The cohort was sequenced for TCR beta chains only, and without alpha or paired-chain data the features that could be detected were limited. A further reported finding was that TCR beta sequences accurately predicted the HLA-A and HLA-B alleles for most subjects in the first cohort. Some IMGT-functional V segments, including TRBV6-2 and TRBV6-3, could not be distinguished by the 87-base-pair reads and were therefore excluded.

The library was obtained by the immunoSEQ multiplex PCR assay. The multiplex PCR relied on a mix of 60 forward primers for TCR Vbeta segments and 13 reverse primers for TCR Jbeta segments. The CDR3 region of rearranged TCR beta genes was amplified from genomic DNA with a multiplex PCR assay. The amplified TCR beta libraries were sequenced on the Illumina HiSeq System as 87-base-pair reads. On the study's bioinformatics: Across the 600 to 700 repertoires, a later analysis counted around 80 million unique TCR beta chains, approximately 10 million of which were shared by at least two donors. Raw reads were error-corrected and collapsed into unique sequences with a nearest-neighbor algorithm that merged closely related sequences to remove PCR and sequencing errors. V, D and J gene segments were assigned by aligning CDR3 sequences to IMGT reference sequences. Each retained sequence needed at least a six-nucleotide match to both a V gene segment and a J gene segment. A rearrangement counted as productive if the CDR3 had no stop codons and remained in frame with V and J, and every other rearrangement counted as non-productive. Following IMGT convention, CDR3 was defined as the stretch from the second conserved V-encoded cysteine up to the conserved J-encoded phenylalanine. The earlier analysis of around 640 of the donors excluded sequences that lacked an unambiguous match to a single V gene segment. An earlier analysis of a few hundred of the donors called V segments functional above 56.7% productive rearrangements and segregating when the between-donor standard deviation exceeded 5%. A statistical classification framework was developed to diagnose cytomegalovirus status using the catalog of TCR beta chain sequences. In a later analysis, TCR nucleotide sequences were compared against IMGT/GENE-DB human TR gene sequences so that V and J genes could be assigned. Using the TCRdist pipeline, a later analysis assigned CDR3 sequences along with most-parsimonious VDJ recombination scenarios. In a later analysis, each TCR beta chain was defined by its CDR3 amino acid sequence together with its V-gene family, and reads lacking a unique V-gene family were excluded. To address suspected cross-contamination and a sequencing artifact, a later analysis removed some 620 highly shared, low-generation-probability nucleotide sequences. In a later analysis, a clonal expansion index for each public chain was calculated from normalized within-repertoire ranks of inferred template counts. In a later analysis, generation probabilities were computed with a VDJ recombination model fitted to out-of-frame rearrangements, and the resulting probabilities were checked against IGoR. Hypergeometric tests were used in a later analysis to score TCR-TCR, TCR-HLA and TCR-CMV co-occurrence, with a repertoire-size bias correction applied to the TCR pairs. To estimate false discovery rates, a later analysis permuted the HLA or CMV assignments 20 times. A later analysis grouped co-occurring TCRs with DBSCAN, adding TCRdist sequence similarity when clustering within HLA-allele-positive subsets. Repertoires with fewer than 30,000 or more than 120,000 public chains were left out of co-occurrence clustering, as were five repertoires with anomalous nucleotide sharing. The immuneACCESS repertoire file appears here via TCRdb, limited to in-frame rearrangements. These files lack a portion of the clones; in checked studies, under half of the deficit traces to unresolved V genes, and the cause of the others is not known. From that table come the V and J calls and clone size; the DNA was used to work out D and trimming. This sample lists under 150,000 clones; 75% to 80% were detected once. Of the sample, 5.5% to 7% is held by the ten largest clones.

The CDR3 holds 18 amino acids from the cysteine to the phenylalanine. Left in the record is the CDR3 DNA by itself, 54 bases read in frame from the first base. V is clipped by 4 bases and J by 5 bases, and the sequence between their germline boundaries is 24 bases long. Sequences LNHNV (CDR1) and YYDKDF (CDR2) are obtained from the germline V gene (reference sequence). In total, around 600 healthy bone marrow donors made up the cohort. Cohort members were all nominally healthy when sampled, although unrecorded immune exposures were likely present. The donor was CMV seropositive and belonged to the group of over 250 seropositive cohort members. A peripheral blood sample was collected from each donor, and TCR beta sequencing was performed on peripheral blood mononuclear cells. Genomic DNA extraction from the blood cell samples was performed with the Qiagen DNeasy Blood Extraction Kit.

The chain was built from TRBV15 and TRBJ2-1, with TRBD1 perhaps the D gene, on 6 matching bases. Specimen: PBMCs. This receptor was obtained from a woman aged 40 to 50 in good health and CMV-seropositive. The nucleotide sequence reads as follows: TGTGCCACCAGCACTAGAGGGGGACGAGGGAAAGTCGACAATGAGCAGTTCTTC. It codes for CATSTRGGRGKVDNEQFF.